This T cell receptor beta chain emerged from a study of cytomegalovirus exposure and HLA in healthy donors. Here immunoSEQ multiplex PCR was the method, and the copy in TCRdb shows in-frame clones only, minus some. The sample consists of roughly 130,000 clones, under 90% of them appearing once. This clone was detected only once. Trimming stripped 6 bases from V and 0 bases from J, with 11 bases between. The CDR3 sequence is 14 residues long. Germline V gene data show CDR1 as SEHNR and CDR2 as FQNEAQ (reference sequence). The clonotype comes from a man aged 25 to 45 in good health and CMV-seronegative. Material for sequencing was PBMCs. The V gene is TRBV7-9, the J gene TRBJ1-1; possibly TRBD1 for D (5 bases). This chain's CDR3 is CASRDIQMNTEAFF. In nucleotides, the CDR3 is TGTGCCAGCAGGGACATTCAAATGAACACTGAAGCTTTCTTT.